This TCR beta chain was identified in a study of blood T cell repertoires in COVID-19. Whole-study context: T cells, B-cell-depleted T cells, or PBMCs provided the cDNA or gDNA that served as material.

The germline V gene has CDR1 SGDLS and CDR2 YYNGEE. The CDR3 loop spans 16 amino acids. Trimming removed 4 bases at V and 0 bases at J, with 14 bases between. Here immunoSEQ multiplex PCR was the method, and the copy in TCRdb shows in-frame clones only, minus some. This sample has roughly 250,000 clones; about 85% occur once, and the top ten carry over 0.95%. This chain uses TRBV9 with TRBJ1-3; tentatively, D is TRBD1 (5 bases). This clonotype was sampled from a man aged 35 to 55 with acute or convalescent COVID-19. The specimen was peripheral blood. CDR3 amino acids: CASSPSLQVSGNTIYF. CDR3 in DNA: TGTGCCAGCAGCCCATCCTTACAGGTCTCTGGAAACACCATATATTTT.